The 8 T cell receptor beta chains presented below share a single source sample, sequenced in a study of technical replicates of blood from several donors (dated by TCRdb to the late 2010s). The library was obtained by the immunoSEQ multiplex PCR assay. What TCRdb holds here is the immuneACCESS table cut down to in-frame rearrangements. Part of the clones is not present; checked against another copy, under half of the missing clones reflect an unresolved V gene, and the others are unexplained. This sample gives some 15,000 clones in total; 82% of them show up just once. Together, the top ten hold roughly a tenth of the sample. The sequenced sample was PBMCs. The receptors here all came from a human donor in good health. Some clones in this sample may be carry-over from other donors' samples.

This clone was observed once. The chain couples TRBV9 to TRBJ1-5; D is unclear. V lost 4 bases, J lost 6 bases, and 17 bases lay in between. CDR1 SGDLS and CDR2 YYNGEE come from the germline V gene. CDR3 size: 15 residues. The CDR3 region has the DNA TGTGCCAGCAGCCCCCGGGGTGGGTTTGGTCAGCCCCAGCATTTT. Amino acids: CASSPRGGFGQPQHF.

The CDR3 nucleotides read TGTGCCTGGAGTCCGACAGGGGGTGGTCAGCCCCAGCATTTT. Translating it yields CAWSPTGGGQPQHF. The chain links TRBV30 to TRBJ1-5, with TRBD1 matching 9 bases. The CDR3 runs to 14 residues. The V and J ends lost 2 bases and 6 bases, in that order; junction bases with no gene match: 5. Germline V gives CDR1 GTSNPN, CDR2 SVGIG (reference sequence).

The DNA of the CDR3 is TGCGCCAGCAGGTCTGGACAGGGTCCCGGGACCCAGTACTTC. Its protein is CASRSGQGPGTQYF. The rearrangement uses TRBV10-2 and TRBJ2-5; 8 positions match TRBD1. Per the germline V gene, CDR1 is WSHSY and CDR2 is SAAADI. This CDR3 spans 14 amino acids. Trimming removed 6 bases from V and 7 bases from J; junction bases left unmatched: 10.

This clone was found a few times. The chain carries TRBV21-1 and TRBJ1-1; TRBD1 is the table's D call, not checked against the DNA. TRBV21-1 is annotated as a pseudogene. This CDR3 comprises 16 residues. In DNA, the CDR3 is TGTGCCAGCAGCAAAGTTCAGGACAGGGGTGACACTGAAGCTTTCTTT. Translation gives CASSKVQDRGDTEAFF.

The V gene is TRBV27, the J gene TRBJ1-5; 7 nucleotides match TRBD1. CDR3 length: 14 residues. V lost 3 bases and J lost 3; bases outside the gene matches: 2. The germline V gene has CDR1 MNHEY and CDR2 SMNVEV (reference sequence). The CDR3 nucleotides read TGTGCCAGCAGTTTGGACAGGTTCAATCAGCCCCAGCATTTT. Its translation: CASSLDRFNQPQHF.

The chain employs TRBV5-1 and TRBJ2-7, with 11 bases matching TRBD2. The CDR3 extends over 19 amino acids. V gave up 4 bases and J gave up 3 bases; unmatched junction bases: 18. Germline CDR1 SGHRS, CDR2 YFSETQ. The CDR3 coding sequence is TGCGCCAGCAGCAAGGGACCCGGGGGAACTAGCGGGAGAAACTACGAGCAGTACTTC. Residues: CASSKGPGGTSGRNYEQYF.

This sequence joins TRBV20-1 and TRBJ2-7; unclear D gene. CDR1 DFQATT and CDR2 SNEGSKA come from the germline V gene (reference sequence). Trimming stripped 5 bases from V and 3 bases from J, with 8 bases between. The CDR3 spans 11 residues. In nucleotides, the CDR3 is TGCAGTGCTCCCGACAACTACGAGCAGTACTTC. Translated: CSAPDNYEQYF.

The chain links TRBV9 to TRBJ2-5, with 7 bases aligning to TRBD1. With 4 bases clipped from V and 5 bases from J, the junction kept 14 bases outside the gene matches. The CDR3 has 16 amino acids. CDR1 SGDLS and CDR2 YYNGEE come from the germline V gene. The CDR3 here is CASSPRVGQVSETQYF. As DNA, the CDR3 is TGTGCCAGCAGCCCCAGAGTAGGACAGGTATCTGAGACCCAGTACTTC.